This entry is about one T cell receptor beta chain. These data originate in a study of T-cell reconstitution after alpha-beta-depleted transplantation in children. A library of TCRbeta sequences, prepared with unique molecular identifiers, was generated. MiXCR, run by TCRdb on the PCR reads, gives a single entry per CDR3 protein. The sample shows just over 350,000 distinct CDR3 sequences, roughly 14% of them seen only once. V dropped 5 bases and J dropped 8; count of bases not matched to a gene: 14. The CDR3 has 15 amino acids. The chain is built from TRBV12-3 or TRBV12-4 and TRBJ1-1; 7 nucleotides line up with TRBD1. This clonotype originated in a human donor who donated a stem cell graft to a child with Fanconi anemia. Source: PBMCs, taken from the stem cell graft. The CDR3: CASSLSPGQLIEAFF. The CDR3 DNA is TGTGCCAGCAGTCTGTCTCCGGGACAGCTTATAGAAGCTTTCTTT.